This entry features one T cell receptor (beta chain) sequence. It has no known antigen specificity. Base qualities are not provided; no much larger clone lies one nucleotide away. Libraries were made using the immunoSEQ multiplex PCR assay. For the multiplex PCR, a mixture combining 60 forward primers for TCR Vbeta segments and 13 reverse primers for TCR Jbeta segments was used. Amplification of the CDR3 region of rearranged TCR beta genes was performed with a multiplex PCR assay on genomic DNA. The Illumina HiSeq System was used to sequence the amplified TCR beta libraries as 87-base-pair reads. Turning to the authors' computational methods: A later analysis tallied 75 million to 85 million unique TCR beta chains across the 666 repertoires, and some 12 million of those chains were shared by two or more donors. To remove PCR and sequencing errors, raw reads were error-corrected and collapsed into unique sequences using a nearest-neighbor algorithm that merged closely related sequences. V, D and J gene segments were assigned by aligning CDR3 sequences to IMGT reference sequences. For a sequence to be retained, at least a six-nucleotide match to both a V gene segment and a J gene segment was required. A rearrangement counted as productive if the CDR3 had no stop codons and remained in frame with V and J, and every other rearrangement counted as non-productive. CDR3 was defined by IMGT convention, running from the second conserved V-encoded cysteine to the conserved J-encoded phenylalanine. The earlier analysis of about 570 of the donors excluded any sequence lacking an unambiguous match to a single V gene segment. An earlier analysis of several hundred of the donors called V segments functional above 56.7% productive rearrangements and segregating when the between-donor standard deviation exceeded 5%. A statistical classification framework was built to diagnose cytomegalovirus status from the catalog of TCR beta chain sequences. In a later analysis, V and J genes were assigned by comparing TCR nucleotide sequences against IMGT/GENE-DB human TR gene sequences. The TCRdist pipeline was used in a later analysis to assign CDR3 sequences and most-parsimonious VDJ recombination scenarios. In a later analysis, each TCR beta chain was defined by its CDR3 amino acid sequence together with its V-gene family, and reads lacking a unique V-gene family were excluded. To address suspected cross-contamination and a sequencing artifact, a later analysis removed roughly 580 highly shared, low-generation-probability nucleotide sequences. For each public chain, a later analysis derived a clonal expansion index from normalized ranks of inferred template counts within each repertoire. In a later analysis, generation probabilities were computed using a VDJ recombination model fitted to out-of-frame rearrangements, and the results were checked against IGoR. In a later analysis, hypergeometric tests were used to score TCR-TCR, TCR-HLA and TCR-CMV co-occurrence, with a repertoire-size bias correction applied to TCR pairs. To estimate false discovery rates, a later analysis permuted the HLA or CMV assignments 20 times. In a later analysis, co-occurring TCRs were grouped with DBSCAN, and TCRdist sequence similarity was added when clustering was performed within HLA-allele-positive subsets. Repertoires with fewer than 30,000 or more than 120,000 public chains were left out of co-occurrence clustering, as were five repertoires with anomalous nucleotide sharing. The table comes from immuneACCESS by way of TCRdb, which keeps in-frame sequences with V and J called. Part of the clones is missing from these tables; in studies checked, under half for an unresolved V gene and the rest for unknown reasons. D and trimming were read from the DNA, whereas the V and J calls and clone size are those reported in that table. This sample lists about 80,000 clones; 62% were detected once. The top ten constitute about 4.2% of the sample.

The data are from a study of cytomegalovirus exposure and HLA in healthy donors (dated by TCRdb to about 2017). Background for the entire study: An earlier analysis of some 620 of the donors reported approximately 300 Gb of sequence data and 100 million to 120 million unique TCR beta sequences obtained from about 179 million T cells. An early release that covered roughly 600 HLA-typed donors contained approximately 300 gigabases of sequencing data and around 80 million unique TCR sequences. Of the approximately 400 genotyped donors, approximately 80% fell in the genetic ancestry cluster associated with self-reported Caucasian donors. The aim of the study was to test whether cataloging public T cell receptors could identify signatures of past pathogen exposure. The T cell repertoires of some 670 subjects were profiled by immunosequencing and related to cytomegalovirus serostatus. Along with the roughly 670-subject first cohort, a separate validation cohort of about 110 different subjects was used. To predict cytomegalovirus infection status, the study brought together high-throughput TCR immunosequencing, statistical association of individual TCRs with disease status, and machine learning. A later analysis re-analyzed previously published TCR beta repertoires from about 730 donors and added high-resolution HLA genotyping to study TCR occurrence patterns. In the later analysis, no new phenotypic data were used to find candidate immune exposures; instead, reliance was placed on TCR beta sequences and their occurrence across donors. An earlier analysis of 587 of the donors used high-throughput TCR beta sequencing to judge whether each TCR beta V gene segment behaved as functional or pseudogenic. Donor age, sex, ethnicity and CMV serostatus were collected together with the repertoire data. A later genetic analysis took genome-wide SNP genotypes for about 60% of the roughly 670 donors and used that subset as a discovery cohort. Every discovery cohort repertoire had been produced on one sequencing platform. Both class I and class II loci were covered by HLA typing, at four-digit resolution. The number of donors typed differed by locus, with roughly 620-630 for A, B, C, DRB1 and DQB1, over 500 for DQA1, over 600 for DPA1, and some 440 for DPB1. Four or five DR-DQ haplotypes were handled as single units for association and clustering, since linkage in the cohort was strong. Among almost 400 genotyped donors of the cohort, an average of about 240,000 unique TCR beta nucleotide sequences were sequenced per donor, around a sixth of them non-productive. General conclusions and limits of the study: An association between a missense DCLRE1C variant and V-gene and J-gene trimming of TCR beta chains was found in a later genetic analysis and replicated in an independent cohort. In a later analysis, TCR association rates were found to vary across HLA loci, with the most associated TCRs seen for DRB1 alleles and the fewest for HLA-C alleles. Compared with equally common non-associated chains, HLA-associated TCR beta chains in a later analysis were more clonally expanded and had lower generation probabilities. Most TCR sequences were seen in very few donors, while some public TCRs were found in many individuals. In a later analysis, several top co-occurrence clusters were reported to appear linked to parvovirus B19, influenza, CMV and Epstein-Barr virus. Linkage disequilibrium might explain the correlated functional status among segregating V segments, but an unknown experimental factor could not be excluded. The only immune exposure information available for the cohort was CMV serostatus. Because HLA typing was unavailable for some donors at each locus, only the typed subset was used in association tests. In this cohort, only TCR beta chains were sequenced, and detectable features were limited by the absence of alpha or paired-chain data. According to a later analysis, most CMV-associated TCR beta chains appeared to be HLA-restricted, and the HLA associations seemed to be driven largely by CMV exposure. Specific HLA alleles were associated with over 15,000 TCR beta sequences at a false discovery rate of 0.05 in a later analysis. Broadly in line with IMGT annotations, most TCR beta V segments showed up in productive rearrangements about 90% or about 30% of the time in an earlier analysis of around 600 of the donors. In a later genetic analysis, fewer N-insertions in productive TCRs were reported among donors in an Asian-associated ancestry cluster than the roughly 700-donor mean. A further reported finding was that TCR beta sequences accurately predicted the HLA-A and HLA-B alleles for most subjects in the first cohort. The presence/absence analyses assumed that sequencing depth was roughly uniform across donors, and that assumption may not be true. A group of highly shared sequence variants was considered likely to be a technical artifact of the sequencing pipeline. Assigning TCR associations to individual alleles was difficult when HLA alleles, especially DR and DQ, strongly co-occurred. Cytomegalovirus status was reported to be diagnosed by the classifier with high specificity and sensitivity in both the original and validation cohorts. In the study, about 150 TCR beta chains were listed as associated with cytomegalovirus. Some IMGT-functional V segments, including TRBV6-2 and TRBV6-3, could not be distinguished by the 87-base-pair reads and were therefore excluded. According to the authors, the approach could potentially be generalized to other disease states and immunological phenotypes. A few of the identified cytomegalovirus-associated TCR beta chains were confirmed in vitro to be specific for cytomegalovirus antigens. Because counts were too low, seventeen rarely observed V segments, including chromosome 9 orphons, were excluded from the earlier analysis of around 590 of the donors.

The junction shows trimming of 6 bases on V and 5 bases on J, and the gene matches do not reach 6 bases of it. CDR1 and CDR2 are drawn from the germline V gene: MDHEN, SYDVKM. The CDR3 runs 13 amino acids, cysteine and phenylalanine included. Solely the CDR3 DNA is kept, with 39 bases framed from the first base. The cohort was made up of about 670 healthy bone marrow donors. Cohort members were all nominally healthy when sampled, although unrecorded immune exposures were likely present. The donor was CMV seropositive and belonged to the group of 250 to 350 seropositive cohort members. A peripheral blood sample was provided by each donor, and peripheral blood mononuclear cells were used for TCR beta sequencing. The Qiagen DNeasy Blood Extraction Kit was used to extract genomic DNA from the blood cell samples.

The rearranged segments are TRBV28 and TRBJ1-2, and TRBD1 aligns with 7 junction nucleotides. This clonotype originated in a male donor in good health and CMV-seropositive. Sequencing was done on a sample of PBMCs. The encoded CDR3 is CASRIQGSYGYTF. The sequenced DNA: TGTGCCAGCAGGATACAGGGGTCGTATGGCTACACCTTC.